The 32 T cell receptor beta chains reported below all come from one sample, sequenced in a study of PD-L1 blockade in urothelial cancer. The repertoire was sequenced with immunoSEQ multiplex PCR; TCRdb's copy has only in-frame clones and lacks some. Counted here are under 40,000 clones, around 83% occurring once; the ten biggest clones make up about 31%. Source: PBMCs, taken around atezolizumab (anti-PD-L1) treatment. All receptors derive from a man in his 60s with urothelial cancer.

The chain joins TRBV19 to TRBJ1-1; D gene unclear. Trimming left V 7 bases short and J 0 bases short, with 15 bases between. The CDR3 has 15 amino acids. Germline V gene lookup returns CDR1 LNHDA and CDR2 SQIVND (reference sequence). CDR3 nucleotides: TGTGCCAGTAAGGCGGAGGGCAGGATGAACACTGAAGCTTTCTTT. Protein sequence: CASKAEGRMNTEAFF.

This rearrangement joins TRBV9 to TRBJ2-1; TRBD1 matches 7 bases. This CDR3 has 15 residues. Germline assignment: CDR1 SGDLS and CDR2 YYNGEE. J gave up 5 bases and V 3 bases, and 8 bases lay outside the gene matches. The CDR3 sequence: CASSALIGGHNEQFF. As DNA, the CDR3 is TGTGCCAGCAGCGCTCTAATAGGGGGCCACAATGAGCAGTTCTTC. Full variable domain (missing parts from reference TRBV9 and TRBJ2-1): DSGVTQTPKHLITATGQRVTLRCSPRSGDLSVYWYQQSLDQGLQFLIQYYNGEERAKGNILERFSAQQFPDLHSELNLSSLELGDSALYFCASSALIGGHNEQFFGPGTRLTVL.

The chain is built from TRBV5-4 and TRBJ1-2; 10 bases agree with TRBD1. V gave up 3 bases and J gave up 6 bases; unmatched junction bases: 2. The CDR3 covers 13 residues. CDR1 is SGHNT, CDR2 YYREEE, per germline (reference sequence). CDR3 coding DNA: TGTGCCAGCAGCTGGGACAGGGGAAATGGCTACACCTTC. Translating gives CASSWDRGNGYTF. The full variable domain, completed using reference TRBV5-4 and TRBJ1-2, is ETGVTQSPTHLIKTRGQQVTLRCSSQSGHNTVSWYQQALGQGPQFIFQYYREEENGRGNFPPRFSGLQFPNYSSELNVNALELDDSALYLCASSWDRGNGYTFGSGTRLTVV.

The chain couples TRBV7-9 to TRBJ2-1; 9 bases match TRBD2. V lost 2 bases and J lost 6; bases outside the gene matches: 8. The CDR3 consists of 16 residues. Germline loops: CDR1 SEHNR, CDR2 FQNEAQ (reference sequence). CDR3 bases: TGTGCCAGCAGCTTATGGGGGACTAGCCTTGGCAATGAGCAGTTCTTC. It yields the protein CASSLWGTSLGNEQFF.

The chain uses TRBV6-1 and TRBJ1-1; the match to TRBD1 covers 8 bases. The germline gives CDR1 MNHNS, CDR2 SASEGT. The V gene end was trimmed by 4 bases and the J gene end by 0 bases; junction bases not matched to a gene: 10. The CDR3 has 17 residues. The CDR3 sequence is CASSGYSGGQMNTEAFF. CDR3 DNA sequence: TGTGCCAGCAGTGGATATTCAGGGGGCCAGATGAACACTGAAGCTTTCTTT.

The CDR3 sequence is CASSPPRGGPGANVLTF. The DNA for the CDR3 is TGTGCCAGCTCACCACCGAGGGGAGGGCCTGGGGCCAACGTCCTGACTTTC. This sequence joins TRBV18 and TRBJ2-6, with 7 positions matching TRBD2. V shed 0 bases and J 2 bases; nucleotides not matched to a gene: 4. This CDR3 has 17 amino acids. Germline CDR1 KGHSH, CDR2 LQKENI.

This chain uses TRBV28 with TRBJ1-4, with no clear D. This CDR3 has 13 amino acids. V lost 3 bases and J 8 bases, leaving 10 bases between the germline ends. Germline V CDR1 and CDR2: MDHEN, SYDVKM. The CDR3 loop is CASSFRGGEKLFF. The DNA of the CDR3 is TGTGCCAGCAGTTTCCGGGGTGGAGAAAAACTGTTTTTT.

The chain employs TRBV6-1 and TRBJ2-7; 8 bases agree with TRBD1. The germline CDR1 and CDR2 sequences are MNHNS and SASEGT. The CDR3 consists of 15 residues. J was trimmed by 4 bases and V by 6 bases; bases with no gene match: 11. Here the CDR3 reads CASRGSSTGGYEQYF. The DNA of the CDR3 is TGTGCCAGCAGGGGCTCAAGTACAGGGGGTTACGAGCAGTACTTC.

The chain couples TRBV29-1 to TRBJ2-3, with a possible D match to TRBD2 (5 bases). The germline V gene has CDR1 SQVTM and CDR2 ANQGSEA. The CDR3 has 12 amino acids. V lost 4 bases and J 7 bases, leaving 12 bases between the germline ends. The CDR3 is CSVAEGSNTQYF. The DNA of the CDR3 is TGCAGCGTTGCCGAGGGTTCGAATACGCAGTATTTT.

In DNA form, the CDR3 reads TGTGCCAGCAGCAAAGTATCGGACAGGGGGCAGAGGGCCTTC. Amino acid sequence: CASSKVSDRGQRAF. The chain employs TRBV21-1 and TRBJ1-2; the table gives TRBD1 as D, unverified against the DNA. TRBV21-1 is assigned pseudogene status. This CDR3 has 14 amino acids.

The rearrangement links TRBV15 to TRBJ2-1; TRBD2 aligns across 9 bases. The V segment lost 1 base and the J segment 7 bases; nucleotides outside the gene matches: 5. The CDR3 loop spans 15 amino acids. Germline-derived CDR1 and CDR2 are LNHNV and YYDKDF (reference sequence). The DNA for the CDR3 is TGTGCCACCAGCAGAGGCGGGGGGGATTGGAATGAGCAGTTCTTC. As protein: CATSRGGGDWNEQFF.

This clone was found a few times. This chain joins TRBV5-6 and TRBJ2-7; tentatively, D is TRBD2 (6 bases). Germline CDR1 SGHDT, CDR2 YYEEEE. The CDR3 spans 14 residues. V gave up 2 bases and J gave up 5 bases, with 14 bases separating them. CDR3 sequence reads: CASSLPGELDEQYF. The CDR3 DNA reads as TGTGCCAGCAGCTTACCGGGAGAGCTGGACGAGCAGTACTTC.

This clone was seen only once. The V and J genes are TRBV7-2 and TRBJ1-2; possibly TRBD1 for D (6 bases). Germline values: CDR1 SGHTA, CDR2 FQGNSA. The V and J ends lost 0 bases and 4 bases respectively, with 12 bases between them. This CDR3 contains 15 residues. CDR3 sequence (DNA): TGTGCCAGCAGCTTAGCCACAACAGGGTTCTATGGCTACACCTTC. Translation gives CASSLATTGFYGYTF.

V is TRBV29-1 and J is TRBJ1-1; possible D gene TRBD1, 6 bases. The CDR3 spans 13 residues. The germline gives CDR1 SQVTM, CDR2 ANQGSEA. The germline V and J ends were trimmed by 2 bases and 5 bases, with 12 bases remaining between them. The CDR3, as DNA: TGCAGCGTTGAACCACAGGGATTAACTGAAGCTTTCTTT. Encoded protein: CSVEPQGLTEAFF.

This clone showed up just once. The rearrangement links TRBV6-1 to TRBJ2-1, with TRBD2 as a possible D gene (6 bases). This CDR3 is 15 amino acids long. CDR1 and CDR2 from the germline V gene are MNHNS and SASEGT. Trimming took off 2 bases at V and 8 bases at J, with 16 bases between the two ends. This chain's CDR3 is CASSELSSDGHEQFF. The CDR3 DNA reads as TGTGCCAGCAGTGAATTGTCTAGCGATGGGCATGAGCAGTTCTTC.

The chain couples TRBV19 to TRBJ2-7; 8 bases fit TRBD1. The V gene end was trimmed by 10 bases and the J gene end by 3 bases; junction bases not matched to a gene: 11. Germline lookup yields CDR1 LNHDA and CDR2 SQIVND (reference sequence). The CDR3 loop spans 14 amino acids. The CDR3 DNA reads TGTGCCACTACCTCCGGGACAGGTAGCTACGAGCAGTACTTC. Amino acid sequence: CATTSGTGSYEQYF. The variable domain in full, completed from reference TRBV19 and TRBJ2-7, reads DGGITQSPKYLFRKEGQNVTLSCEQNLNHDAMYWYRQDPGQGLRLIYYSQIVNDFQKGDIAEGYSVSREKKESFPLTVTSAQKNPTAFYLCATTSGTGSYEQYFGPGTRLTVT.

The CDR3 is CASSAGSNTEAFF. The CDR3, as DNA: TGTGCCAGCAGTGCAGGGTCGAACACTGAAGCTTTCTTT. This chain links TRBV7-9 with TRBJ1-1; possibly TRBD1 for D (5 bases). The germline V gene encodes CDR1 SEHNR and CDR2 FQNEAQ (reference sequence). This CDR3 has 13 residues. V lost 6 bases and J lost 1, with 9 bases in between.

This clone appeared a few times. The chain is built from TRBV6-5 and TRBJ1-2; TRBD1 agrees at 9 bases. Germline V gene lookup returns CDR1 MNHEY and CDR2 SVGAGI. The CDR3 is 13 amino acids. Trimming took 6 bases from V and 4 from J; bases not matched to a gene: 3. DNA of the CDR3: TGTGCCAGCAGGGGGACAGGGCTCTATGGCTACACCTTC. It translates to CASRGTGLYGYTF.

V is TRBV5-4 and J is TRBJ1-1; TRBD1 is a possible D gene (5 bases). This CDR3 is 15 amino acids long. CDR1 and CDR2 (germline): SGHNT, YYREEE (reference sequence). V gave up 2 bases and J gave up 0 bases, with 11 bases separating them. CDR3 amino acids: CASSLSRVLNTEAFF. The CDR3 nucleotides read TGTGCCAGCAGCTTATCCAGGGTCCTGAACACTGAAGCTTTCTTT. Combining the CDR3 with reference TRBV5-4 and TRBJ1-1 gives the whole variable domain ETGVTQSPTHLIKTRGQQVTLRCSSQSGHNTVSWYQQALGQGPQFIFQYYREEENGRGNFPPRFSGLQFPNYSSELNVNALELDDSALYLCASSLSRVLNTEAFFGQGTRLTVV.

This chain links TRBV5-8 with TRBJ2-6, with D maybe TRBD2 (6 bases). CDR1 SGHTS and CDR2 YDEGEE come from the germline V gene. V was clipped by 0 bases and J by 3 bases, with 10 bases between them. This CDR3 is 16 amino acids long. CDR3 amino acids: CASSLETGVGANVLTF. Here the CDR3 DNA reads TGTGCCAGCAGCTTGGAAACGGGGGTTGGGGCCAACGTCCTGACTTTC.

The rearrangement uses TRBV10-3 and TRBJ2-3; perhaps TRBD1 as D (5 bases). The V gene's germline CDR1 is ENHRY and CDR2 SYGVKD. V lost 8 bases to trimming and J lost 4 bases, with 13 bases between them. The CDR3 has 13 amino acids. CDR3 in DNA: TGTGCCATCGCAGGGTCTGGGGCAGATACGCAGTATTTT. Amino acids: CAIAGSGADTQYF.

V and J are TRBV2 and TRBJ1-1; D may be TRBD1 (5 bases). The CDR3 covers 12 residues. The germline V gene has CDR1 SNHLY and CDR2 FYNNEI. V lost 6 bases to trimming and J lost 8 bases, with 13 bases between them. CDR3 DNA: TGTGCCAGCAGCCGGTTTCGGACAGAAGCTTTCTTT. Its protein is CASSRFRTEAFF. Looking up the rest from reference TRBV2 and TRBJ1-1 gives the full variable domain: EPEVTQTPSHQVTQMGQEVILRCVPISNHLYFYWYRQILGQKVEFLVSFYNNEISEKSEIFDDQFSVERPDGSNFTLKIRSTKLEDSAMYFCASSRFRTEAFFGQGTRLTVV.

V and J are TRBV2 and TRBJ2-2; 7 bases fit TRBD1. Germline V gene data show CDR1 as SNHLY and CDR2 as FYNNEI. V lost 5 bases, J lost 2 bases, and 2 bases stayed unmatched. The CDR3 has 14 residues. The CDR3 DNA is TGTGCCAGCAGTTACAGGGGTAACACCGGGGAGCTGTTTTTT. This sequence encodes CASSYRGNTGELFF.

The chain couples TRBV6-5 to TRBJ1-1; possible D gene TRBD1, 5 bases. There are 11 residues in the CDR3. The germline V and J ends were trimmed by 8 bases and 5 bases, with 9 bases remaining between them. CDR1 is MNHEY, CDR2 SVGAGI, per germline. The CDR3 loop is CASGGGTEAFF. Here the CDR3 DNA reads TGTGCCAGCGGGGGGGGAACTGAAGCTTTCTTT.

CDR3: CASSDQANYGYTF. The CDR3 DNA reads TGTGCCAGCAGCGACCAGGCTAACTATGGCTACACCTTC. The rearrangement joins TRBV2 to TRBJ1-2; D not certain. Germline lookup yields CDR1 SNHLY and CDR2 FYNNEI. Trimming took 6 bases from V and 0 from J, leaving 8 bases between them. There are 13 residues in the CDR3.

The chain couples TRBV7-3 to TRBJ1-3; no clear D gene. Trimming took 5 bases from V and 0 from J, leaving 5 bases between them. Germline values: CDR1 SGHTA, CDR2 FQGTGA. This CDR3 is 13 amino acids long. In nucleotides, the CDR3 is TGTGCCAGCAGCACGGGCTCTGGAAACACCATATATTTT. This codes for CASSTGSGNTIYF.

V and J are TRBV6-5 and TRBJ2-2, with D possibly TRBD2 on 6 matching bases. The germline V gene has CDR1 MNHEY and CDR2 SVGAGI. This CDR3 has 15 amino acids. Trimming cost V 2 bases and J 7 bases, with 14 bases left between them. The CDR3 DNA sequence: TGTGCCAGCAGTTACCTAAGACTAGTAAACGGGGAGCTGTTTTTT. Translating it yields CASSYLRLVNGELFF.

This clone was found a few times. The rearrangement links TRBV4-1 to TRBJ2-1, with 8 bases that match TRBD1. V gave up 0 bases and J gave up 9 bases; unmatched junction bases: 7. The CDR3 totals 15 residues. The V gene's germline CDR1 is MGHRA and CDR2 YSYEKL. The CDR3 loop is CASSQDRAGGGEQFF. In nucleotides, the CDR3 is TGCGCCAGCAGCCAAGATAGGGCAGGGGGCGGTGAGCAGTTCTTC.

The chain couples TRBV6-1 to TRBJ1-2; D not certain. The CDR3 sequence is 13 residues long. In germline, CDR1 is MNHNS, CDR2 SASEGT. V was trimmed by 3 bases and J by 4 bases, leaving 9 bases between them. The CDR3 DNA is TGTGCCAGCAGTGACTCGGACTTCTATGGCTACACCTTC. Protein: CASSDSDFYGYTF.

This clone came up once. The J gene is TRBJ1-5, the V gene TRBV7-2; possibly TRBD1 for D (5 bases). From germline, CDR1 is SGHTA and CDR2 FQGNSA. Trimming took 1 base from V and 6 from J, leaving 10 bases between them. This CDR3 is 14 amino acids long. CDR3 coding DNA: TGTGCCAGCAGCTTAGGTCAGGGTAGTCAGCCCCAGCATTTT. It translates to CASSLGQGSQPQHF.

The chain joins TRBV5-1 to TRBJ1-3; 7 bases agree with TRBD1. Germline values: CDR1 SGHRS, CDR2 YFSETQ. The J segment lost 0 bases and the V segment lost 4 bases, leaving 4 bases of the junction unmatched. The CDR3 totals 15 residues. CDR3 sequence reads: CASSLGTASGNTIYF. The DNA of the CDR3 is TGCGCCAGCAGCCTAGGGACAGCCTCTGGAAACACCATATATTTT.

V usage is TRBV10-3 and J usage is TRBJ2-7; no definite D call. V lost 4 bases and J 2 bases, leaving 12 bases between the germline ends. CDR1 and CDR2 (germline): ENHRY, SYGVKD. The CDR3 is 14 residues long. The CDR3 sequence: CAISVSIGAYEQYF. The CDR3 DNA follows: TGTGCCATCAGTGTGTCAATTGGAGCCTACGAGCAGTACTTC.